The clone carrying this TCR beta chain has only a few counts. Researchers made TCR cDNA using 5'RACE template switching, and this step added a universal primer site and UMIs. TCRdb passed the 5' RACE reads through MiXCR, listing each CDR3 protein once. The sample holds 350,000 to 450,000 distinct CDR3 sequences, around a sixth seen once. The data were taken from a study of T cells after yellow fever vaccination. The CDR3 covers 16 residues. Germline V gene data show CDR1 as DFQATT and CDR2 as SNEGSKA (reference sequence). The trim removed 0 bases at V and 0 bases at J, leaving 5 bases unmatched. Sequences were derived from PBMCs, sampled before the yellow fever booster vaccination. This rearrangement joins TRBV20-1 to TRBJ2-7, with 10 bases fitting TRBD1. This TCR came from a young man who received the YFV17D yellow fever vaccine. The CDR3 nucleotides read TGCAGTGCTAGAGATGGAGGGACAGGGGTCTCCTACGAGCAGTACTTC. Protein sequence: CSARDGGTGVSYEQYF.